The source of this T cell receptor beta chain is a study of blood T cell repertoires in COVID-19 (dated by TCRdb to 2020 to 2022). For the wider study: The collaborator samples originated in the United States, Italy and Spain and spanned the acute and convalescent phases of COVID-19. The prospective study material was composed of cDNA or gDNA derived from T cells, B-cell-depleted T cells, or PBMCs. Deeply sampled blood TCRbeta repertoires from subjects exposed to, actively infected with, or recovered from COVID-19 were included in the dataset. The repertoires were made available in a free public database intended to serve as a resource for research on the immune response to SARS-CoV-2. Samples came from the ongoing ImmuneRACE study (first 160 participants) plus 1,254 subjects from 6 global collaborators. The sample metadata nearly always contained a de-identified subject ID, COVID-19 status, age in years and sex. Where available, HLA class I and class II types were obtained from metadata supplied by the sample provider rather than from assay-based typing. Paper-wide results and their limitations: Clinical and demographic metadata were provided uncurated, with the amount varying by source and participant.

The collaborating institutions used their own protocols to collect whole blood in K2EDTA tubes. Collaborator samples were shipped for TCRbeta analysis as frozen whole blood, isolated PBMCs, or DNA extracted from either sample type. TCRbeta CDR3 regions were amplified from genomic DNA by means of the immunoSEQ Assay, a bias-controlled multiplex PCR. On the study's bioinformatics: The number of nucleated cells in each sample was estimated from the amplification of reference gene primers within the assay. To quantify the absolute abundance of each unique TCRbeta CDR3 rearrangement, sequence reads were collapsed and filtered. Productive Simpson clonality was computed per sample as the square root of Simpson's diversity index over productive rearrangements. The source is immuneACCESS, and TCRdb retained only in-frame sequences with V and J called. Part of the clones is not carried over; for the studies checked, unresolved V genes explain less than half of this, and the remainder is unexplained. V and J calls and clone size are copied from that table; D and trimming were computed from the DNA. The sample table contains 180,000 or so clones; only one count was recorded for 85% to 90% of them. Less than 3.5% of the sample comes from the top ten.

With regard to this clone: The antigen this receptor binds is unknown. No qualities accompany the bases; no much larger clone lies one base away.

The CDR3 spans 14 residues, from the cysteine through the phenylalanine. CDR3 DNA is the only sequence kept; it has 42 bases, read in frame from the first base. CDR1 and CDR2 are read off the germline V gene as SGHAT and FQNNGV. A distance of 9 bases separates the germline ends of V and J, which lose 4 bases and 0 bases respectively. Sequenced input: peripheral blood. The sequence came from a woman aged 25 to 45 with active or convalescent COVID-19. The V and J segments used are TRBV11-2 and TRBJ1-1; confidence is insufficient to name the D gene. The DNA reads TGTGCCAGCAGCTCCACAGTGATGAACACTGAAGCTTTCTTT. It codes for CASSSTVMNTEAFF.